A single T cell receptor (beta chain) is shown here with its context. Its antigen is not identified. There were TCR beta CDR3 regions amplified from RNA transcripts. The study used the HTBI primer set for a first-round RT-PCR of the TCR CDR3. TCRdb itself ran the multiplex PCR reads through MiXCR, one entry per CDR3 protein. The data show about 59,000 distinct CDR3 sequences, about 50% seen once. Researchers barred patients who had uncontrolled infection, other autoimmune disease, pregnancy or lactation. This specimen comes from a study of T cells in Graves' hyperthyroidism and ophthalmopathy. As for the study in general: Peripheral blood was collected at initial diagnosis, before any treatment. Study findings and constraints: Also found in blood were most expanded thyroid clonotypes above 0.001. Ophthalmopathy, which appeared later, was predicted by the model a median roughly 6.4 months before onset.

The sequencing sample was made of blood. The sequence was collected from a woman aged 55-69 years with Graves' ophthalmopathy.

CDR3 loop: CASRPPGTGVETQYF. CDR3 nucleotides: TGTGCCAGCAGACCCCCCGGGACAGGGGTCGAGACCCAGTACTTC. This chain joins TRBV7-7 and TRBJ2-5; 10 bases are shared with TRBD1. The CDR3 runs 15 residues. The germline gives CDR1 SSHAT, CDR2 FNYEAQ (reference sequence). V dropped 6 bases and J dropped 5; count of bases not matched to a gene: 9.